This T cell receptor (beta chain) derives from a study of T-cell reconstitution after alpha-beta-depleted transplantation in children. With V trimmed by 4 bases and J by 1 base, 3 bases remained unmatched. Germline assignment: CDR1 DFQATT and CDR2 SNEGSKA (reference sequence). There are 13 residues in the CDR3. Unique molecular identifiers were incorporated into the prepared TCRbeta library. From the PCR reads, TCRdb called clonotypes with MiXCR, one entry per CDR3 protein. The sample lists some 250,000 distinct CDR3 sequences; more than 10% were seen once. This clonotype was seen at least ten times. The gene calls are TRBV20-1 and TRBJ1-1; 7 nucleotides align to TRBD1. The receptor's source is a human donor who donated a stem cell graft to a child with acute lymphoblastic leukemia. The material was PBMCs from the stem cell graft donor, obtained from the stem cell graft. Here the CDR3 reads CSATGQQNTEAFF. The CDR3 DNA follows: TGCAGTGCTACGGGACAGCAGAACACTGAAGCTTTCTTT.